A selection of T cell receptor beta chains follows, all from one sample in a study of T cells in Graves' hyperthyroidism and ophthalmopathy. TCRdb analysed the multiplex PCR reads with MiXCR anew, one entry per CDR3 protein. Among approximately 220,000 distinct CDR3 sequences listed, about 16% were seen once. The sequencing sample was made of blood. These receptors all stem from a man between 35 and 55 years old with Graves' hyperthyroidism. Both conserved end residues are part of each CDR3. The order of the fields is CDR3 protein, CDR3 DNA, CDR3 length, V gene, D gene, J gene, clone size. D genes are given only for firm matches. Clone size is not always given. Where it is, it says once, few, many or a class for expanded clones.

cdr3_aa: CASSLDSLGTDTQYF
cdr3_nt: TGTGCCAGCAGCTTGGACTCATTGGGCACAGATACGCAGTATTTT
cdr3_length: 15
v_call: TRBV7-2
d_call: .
j_call: TRBJ2-3
clone_size: many

cdr3_aa: CASSPGQEKVTQYF
cdr3_nt: TGTGCCAGCAGTCCGGGACAGGAGAAGGTTACGCAGTATTTT
cdr3_length: 14
v_call: TRBV2
d_call: TRBD1
j_call: TRBJ2-3
clone_size: many

cdr3_aa: CASSQDGSGMNTEAFF
cdr3_nt: TGCGCCAGCAGCCAGGATGGGAGCGGAATGAACACTGAAGCTTTCTTT
cdr3_length: 16
v_call: TRBV4-1
d_call: .
j_call: TRBJ1-1
clone_size: many

cdr3_aa: CASSPPNGVAGGNEQFF
cdr3_nt: TGTGCCAGCTCACCACCGAATGGAGTAGCGGGGGGGAATGAGCAGTTCTTC
cdr3_length: 17
v_call: TRBV18
d_call: TRBD2
j_call: TRBJ2-1
clone_size: few

cdr3_aa: CASSPIKESAVGIQYF
cdr3_nt: TGTGCCAGCTCACCGATAAAGGAGTCAGCGGTAGGGATTCAGTACTTC
cdr3_length: 16
v_call: TRBV18
d_call: .
j_call: TRBJ2-4
clone_size: many

cdr3_aa: CASSQGGRIYGYTF
cdr3_nt: TGTGCCAGCAGCCAAGGCGGACGAATCTATGGCTACACCTTC
cdr3_length: 14
v_call: TRBV4-2
d_call: .
j_call: TRBJ1-2
clone_size: .

cdr3_aa: CASSFQGNDEAFF
cdr3_nt: TGTGCCAGCAGTTTTCAGGGGAACGATGAAGCTTTCTTT
cdr3_length: 13
v_call: TRBV28
d_call: .
j_call: TRBJ1-1
clone_size: once

cdr3_aa: CASSRTTYNEQFF
cdr3_nt: TGTGCCAGCAGCCGAACGACCTACAATGAGCAGTTCTTC
cdr3_length: 13
v_call: TRBV7-8
d_call: .
j_call: TRBJ2-1
clone_size: many

cdr3_aa: CSANTPRDQETQYF
cdr3_nt: TGCAGTGCTAACACACCAAGAGATCAAGAGACCCAGTACTTC
cdr3_length: 14
v_call: TRBV20-1
d_call: .
j_call: TRBJ2-5
clone_size: many

cdr3_aa: CASSLDPFPDTQYF
cdr3_nt: TGTGCCAGCAGCTTAGATCCTTTTCCCGATACGCAGTATTTT
cdr3_length: 14
v_call: TRBV11-2
d_call: .
j_call: TRBJ2-3
clone_size: many

cdr3_aa: CASSLTGGETQYF
cdr3_nt: TGTGCCAGCAGCCTGACGGGTGGGGAGACCCAGTACTTC
cdr3_length: 13
v_call: TRBV5-1
d_call: .
j_call: TRBJ2-5
clone_size: many

cdr3_aa: CASSQGARETQYF
cdr3_nt: TGTGCCAGCAGTCAGGGGGCTCGGGAGACCCAGTACTTC
cdr3_length: 13
v_call: TRBV12-3/TRBV12-4
d_call: TRBD1
j_call: TRBJ2-5
clone_size: many

cdr3_aa: CASSFVFTSPSEQYF
cdr3_nt: TGCGCCAGCAGCTTCGTGTTCACCTCTCCCTCCGAGCAGTACTTC
cdr3_length: 15
v_call: TRBV5-1
d_call: .
j_call: TRBJ2-7
clone_size: many

cdr3_aa: CASSPPRGGARNTQYF
cdr3_nt: TGTGCCAGCAGCCCGCCTAGGGGGGGGGCTAGAAATACGCAGTATTTT
cdr3_length: 16
v_call: TRBV28
d_call: .
j_call: TRBJ2-3
clone_size: .

cdr3_aa: CAWSQGTGRVWQETQYF
cdr3_nt: TGTGCCTGGAGTCAAGGGACAGGACGTGTGTGGCAAGAGACCCAGTACTTC
cdr3_length: 17
v_call: TRBV30
d_call: TRBD1
j_call: TRBJ2-5
clone_size: .

cdr3_aa: CSAASGGQTNEQFF
cdr3_nt: TGCAGCGCAGCTAGCGGGGGGCAGACCAATGAGCAGTTCTTC
cdr3_length: 14
v_call: TRBV29-1
d_call: TRBD2
j_call: TRBJ2-1
clone_size: many

cdr3_aa: CASSAFSRETQYF
cdr3_nt: TGTGCCAGCAGTGCCTTCAGCCGAGAGACCCAGTACTTC
cdr3_length: 13
v_call: TRBV12-3/TRBV12-4
d_call: .
j_call: TRBJ2-5
clone_size: many

cdr3_aa: CASSAGPEQFF
cdr3_nt: TGTGCCAGCAGCGCGGGCCCGGAGCAGTTCTTC
cdr3_length: 11
v_call: TRBV5-1
d_call: .
j_call: TRBJ2-1
clone_size: .

cdr3_aa: CASSLGGYETQYF
cdr3_nt: TGCGCCAGCAGCTTGGGGGGGTACGAGACCCAGTACTTC
cdr3_length: 13
v_call: TRBV5-1
d_call: .
j_call: TRBJ2-5
clone_size: .

cdr3_aa: CASSLVAGGTCEQYF
cdr3_nt: TGTGCCAGCAGCTTAGTGGCAGGGGGGACCTGCGAGCAGTACTTC
cdr3_length: 15
v_call: TRBV7-2
d_call: .
j_call: TRBJ2-7
clone_size: .

cdr3_aa: CASSLDQNEKLFF
cdr3_nt: TGTGCCAGCAGTTTAGACCAGAATGAAAAACTGTTTTTT
cdr3_length: 13
v_call: TRBV12-3/TRBV12-4
d_call: .
j_call: TRBJ1-4
clone_size: many

cdr3_aa: CASSNRASQETQYF
cdr3_nt: TGCGCCAGCAGCAACCGGGCCTCCCAAGAGACCCAGTACTTC
cdr3_length: 14
v_call: TRBV5-1
d_call: .
j_call: TRBJ2-5
clone_size: few

cdr3_aa: CASSRGTGGGSGANVLTF
cdr3_nt: TGTGCCAGCTCACGAGGGACAGGGGGCGGATCTGGGGCCAACGTCCTGACTTTC
cdr3_length: 18
v_call: TRBV18
d_call: TRBD1
j_call: TRBJ2-6
clone_size: .

cdr3_aa: CASSFGKDTQYF
cdr3_nt: TGTGCCAGCAGTTTCGGCAAAGATACGCAGTATTTT
cdr3_length: 12
v_call: TRBV27
d_call: .
j_call: TRBJ2-3
clone_size: .

cdr3_aa: CASSYGRNSGNTIYF
cdr3_nt: TGTGCCAGCAGTTACGGACGGAACTCTGGAAACACCATATATTTT
cdr3_length: 15
v_call: TRBV6-6
d_call: .
j_call: TRBJ1-3
clone_size: many

cdr3_aa: CASSLEGGYGTDTQYF
cdr3_nt: TGTGCCAGCAGCTTAGAGGGGGGGTACGGCACAGATACGCAGTATTTT
cdr3_length: 16
v_call: TRBV7-3
d_call: .
j_call: TRBJ2-3
clone_size: .

cdr3_aa: CASSPGTGGLNEQYF
cdr3_nt: TGTGCCAGCTCCCCCGGGACAGGGGGCCTGAACGAGCAGTACTTC
cdr3_length: 15
v_call: TRBV18
d_call: TRBD1
j_call: TRBJ2-7
clone_size: many